This passage covers 10 T cell receptor beta chains from one sample sequenced in a study of identifying expanded T cells in peripheral blood. Some clones are missing from TCRdb's copy, which holds only in-frame ones; the method was immunoSEQ multiplex PCR. This sample has around 100,000 clones, with over 75% found just once. Material for sequencing was blood. Receptors originate from a person aged 18 to 70 in good health.

The chain employs TRBV19 and TRBJ2-5; 9 positions agree with TRBD1. Germline CDR1 and CDR2: LNHDA and SQIVND (reference sequence). The CDR3 consists of 12 residues. V gave up 8 bases and J gave up 6 bases; unmatched junction bases: 4. Written as DNA, the CDR3 is TGTGCCAGTGGGACAGGGAAACAGACCCAGTACTTC. It is translated as CASGTGKQTQYF.

The chain has TRBV4-3 and TRBJ2-1; 8 bases agree with TRBD2. Germline trimming cut 1 base from V and 7 bases from J; bases unmatched to any gene: 6. The CDR3 is 15 residues long. CDR1 is LGHNA and CDR2 is YSLEER in the germline V gene. CDR3 residues: CASSQGLAIRNEQFF. The CDR3 DNA reads TGCGCCAGCAGCCAAGGACTAGCGATAAGGAATGAGCAGTTCTTC.

This chain connects TRBV4-3 to TRBJ1-1, with D unclear. The CDR3 runs 12 residues. The V and J ends lost 5 bases and 5 bases respectively, with 9 bases between them. Germline V lookup: CDR1 LGHNA, CDR2 YSLEER. The CDR3 sequence: CASSGGRTEAFF. In nucleotides, the CDR3 is TGCGCCAGCAGCGGCGGCAGGACTGAAGCTTTCTTT.

This CDR3 is CASGGTGGRTEAFF. CDR3 DNA: TGTGCCTCGGGAGGGACAGGGGGCCGAACTGAAGCTTTCTTT. V is TRBV10-3 and J is TRBJ1-1; 12 nucleotides align to TRBD1. Looked up from germline, CDR1 is ENHRY and CDR2 is SYGVKD. This CDR3 is built from 14 residues. The trim removed 11 bases at V and 5 bases at J, leaving 9 bases unmatched.

V gene TRBV9 combines with J gene TRBJ2-6, with D uncertain. Per the germline V gene, CDR1 is SGDLS and CDR2 is YYNGEE. The CDR3 has 18 amino acids. Trimming removed 2 bases from V and 0 bases from J, with 15 bases in between. The CDR3 loop is CASSVSTITASGANVLTF. Here the CDR3 DNA reads TGTGCCAGCAGCGTCTCGACAATCACCGCCTCTGGGGCCAACGTCCTGACTTTC. The complete variable domain, with remaining parts taken from reference TRBV9 and TRBJ2-6, reads DSGVTQTPKHLITATGQRVTLRCSPRSGDLSVYWYQQSLDQGLQFLIQYYNGEERAKGNILERFSAQQFPDLHSELNLSSLELGDSALYFCASSVSTITASGANVLTFGAGSRLTVL.

The rearrangement joins TRBV19 to TRBJ2-1; TRBD2 agrees at 11 bases. This CDR3 has 16 amino acids. V dropped 4 bases and J dropped 4; count of bases not matched to a gene: 6. CDR1 and CDR2 from the germline V gene are LNHDA and SQIVND (reference sequence). CDR3 nucleotides: TGTGCCAGTAGTACCGACGGGACTAGCGGATACAATGAGCAGTTCTTC. It is translated as CASSTDGTSGYNEQFF.

The V call is TRBV7-9, the J call TRBJ1-2; D not resolved. The ends were cut back, 1 base at V and 8 bases at J, with 8 bases in the middle. The CDR3 spans 12 residues. Germline V lookup: CDR1 SEHNR, CDR2 FQNEAQ (reference sequence). The CDR3 reads CASSLEVGGYTF. CDR3 nucleotide sequence: TGTGCCAGCAGCTTAGAGGTGGGGGGCTACACCTTC. The full variable domain, its missing parts supplied by reference TRBV7-9 and TRBJ1-2, is DTGVSQNPRHKITKRGQNVTFRCDPISEHNRLYWYRQTLGQGPEFLTYFQNEAQLEKSRLLSDRFSAERPKGSFSTLEIQRTEQGDSAMYLCASSLEVGGYTFGSGTRLTVV.

This rearrangement joins TRBV6-5 to TRBJ1-1, with a possible D match to TRBD1 (5 bases). The ends were cut back, 2 bases at V and 3 bases at J, with 10 bases in the middle. Germline assignment: CDR1 MNHEY and CDR2 SVGAGI. The CDR3 is 14 amino acids. The CDR3 region is CASSYDSPYTEAFF. The CDR3 region has the DNA TGTGCCAGCAGTTACGACAGCCCGTACACTGAAGCTTTCTTT.

V is TRBV10-1 and J is TRBJ2-7; 8 bases agree with TRBD1. The CDR3 extends over 15 amino acids. Trimming cost V 6 bases and J 2 bases; bases outside gene matches: 9. In germline, CDR1 is WNHNN, CDR2 SYGVQD (reference sequence). This CDR3 is CASSNRDRNPYEQYF. As DNA, the CDR3 is TGCGCCAGCAGCAACCGGGACAGGAACCCCTACGAGCAGTACTTC.

The CDR3 spells CASSVQGVEDYGYTF. In DNA, the CDR3 is TGTGCCAGCAGTGTTCAGGGGGTTGAGGACTATGGCTACACCTTC. The rearrangement uses TRBV2 and TRBJ1-2, with 7 bases aligning to TRBD1. The CDR3 length is 15 residues. Germline V lookup: CDR1 SNHLY, CDR2 FYNNEI. Trimming cost V 4 bases and J 3 bases; bases outside gene matches: 8. Looking up the rest from reference TRBV2 and TRBJ1-2 gives the full variable domain: EPEVTQTPSHQVTQMGQEVILRCVPISNHLYFYWYRQILGQKVEFLVSFYNNEISEKSEIFDDQFSVERPDGSNFTLKIRSTKLEDSAMYFCASSVQGVEDYGYTFGSGTRLTVV.